These T cell receptor beta chains were read from a single sample in a study of T-cell memory formation after mild COVID-19. TCRdb recomputed calls from the 5' RACE reads with MiXCR, one row per CDR3 protein. The sample gives roughly 200,000 distinct CDR3 sequences, just over 9.5% of which show up once; about 3.8% is in the top ten. The sample was PBMCs or a T cell subset sorted from them (not recorded which). The receptors were gathered from a man aged 18 to 30 who had mild COVID-19 (a few samples of this study predate the infection). Cell type and time point are not known. Both conserved end residues are part of each CDR3. The D gene is left open where the match is weak. Clone size appears in some rows only: once, few, many, or a class for an expanded clone.

V: TRBV6-5
J: TRBJ1-4
D: TRBD1
size: .
CDR3: CASSYLTGLTEKLFF
DNA: TGTGCCAGCAGTTACCTGACAGGGTTGACTGAAAAACTGTTTTTT

V: TRBV6-5
J: TRBJ1-1
D: TRBD1
size: .
CDR3: CASSYLQGAEAFF
DNA: TGTGCCAGCAGTTACCTTCAGGGGGCTGAAGCTTTCTTT

V: TRBV5-1
J: TRBJ2-1
D: TRBD2
size: many
CDR3: CASSLTSGASSYNEQFF
DNA: TGCGCCAGCAGCTTGACCAGCGGGGCGAGCTCCTACAATGAGCAGTTCTTC

V: TRBV20-1
J: TRBJ2-1
D: TRBD1
size: .
CDR3: CSASVTPGQRIDMLLFSNEQFF
DNA: TGCAGTGCTAGCGTTACTCCGGGACAGAGGATTGACATGCTCCTATTTTCCAATGAGCAGTTCTTC

V: TRBV12-5
J: TRBJ2-3
D: TRBD2
size: .
CDR3: CASGTGTSGGLFMDTQYF
DNA: TGTGCTAGTGGGACCGGGACTAGCGGGGGTCTTTTTATGGATACGCAGTATTTT

V: TRBV24-1
J: TRBJ2-2
D: .
size: .
CDR3: CATSSRESNTGELFF
DNA: TGTGCCACCAGTAGCAGGGAATCGAACACCGGGGAGCTGTTTTTT

V: TRBV10-3
J: TRBJ1-1
D: TRBD1
size: .
CDR3: CTISRQGANTEAFF
DNA: TGTACCATCAGCAGACAGGGGGCGAACACTGAAGCTTTCTTT

V: TRBV12-5
J: TRBJ2-2
D: TRBD2
size: few
CDR3: CASGFIAGGYTGELFF
DNA: TGTGCTAGTGGTTTCATCGCCGGGGGGTACACCGGGGAGCTGTTTTTT

V: TRBV11-2
J: TRBJ2-2
D: .
size: many
CDR3: CASSLVGGAGELFF
DNA: TGTGCCAGCAGCTTAGTAGGTGGCGCCGGGGAGCTGTTTTTT

V: TRBV6-5
J: TRBJ2-5
D: .
size: few
CDR3: CASSSPGRTQEAQYF
DNA: TGTGCCAGCAGTTCCCCTGGACGGACTCAAGAGGCCCAGTACTTC

V: TRBV7-9
J: TRBJ2-1
D: TRBD2
size: few
CDR3: CASSLAASGGANEQFF
DNA: TGTGCCAGCAGCTTAGCGGCTAGCGGGGGGGCCAATGAGCAGTTCTTC

V: TRBV12-3/TRBV12-4
J: TRBJ2-3
D: TRBD2
size: .
CDR3: CASSLAGRGPSTDTQYF
DNA: TGTGCCAGCAGTTTAGCGGGGAGGGGTCCTAGCACAGATACGCAGTATTTT

V: TRBV7-2
J: TRBJ2-5
D: TRBD1
size: few
CDR3: CASSSWGTGGETQYF
DNA: TGTGCCAGCAGCTCGTGGGGGACAGGTGGGGAGACCCAGTACTTC

V: TRBV6-2/TRBV6-3
J: TRBJ1-1
D: .
size: few
CDR3: CASSYWFKHTPNTEAFF
DNA: TGTGCCAGCAGTTACTGGTTTAAGCACACGCCGAACACTGAAGCTTTCTTT

V: TRBV7-2
J: TRBJ2-7
D: .
size: many
CDR3: CASSFQGLYEQYF
DNA: TGTGCCAGCAGCTTCCAGGGTTTGTACGAGCAGTACTTC

V: TRBV5-1
J: TRBJ2-3
D: TRBD2
size: many
CDR3: CASSSAGADTQYF
DNA: TGCGCCAGCAGCTCCGCGGGGGCAGATACGCAGTATTTT

V: TRBV11-2
J: TRBJ1-1
D: .
size: .
CDR3: CASSLDGGGGTEAFF
DNA: TGTGCCAGCAGCTTAGATGGGGGAGGAGGCACTGAAGCTTTCTTT

V: TRBV11-2
J: TRBJ1-4
D: .
size: many
CDR3: CASSFVQTNEKLFF
DNA: TGTGCCAGCAGCTTTGTACAAACTAATGAAAAACTGTTTTTT

V: TRBV20-1
J: TRBJ2-2
D: .
size: few
CDR3: CSASGANTGELFF
DNA: TGCAGTGCTAGCGGAGCGAACACCGGGGAGCTGTTTTTT

V: TRBV7-2
J: TRBJ1-6
D: .
size: few
CDR3: CASSPRPQGRNSPLHF
DNA: TGTGCCAGCAGCCCCCGTCCGCAGGGGAGAAATTCACCCCTCCACTTT